This T cell receptor (beta chain) is from a study of blood T cell repertoires in COVID-19. Using immunoSEQ multiplex PCR, the repertoire was profiled, and TCRdb retains in-frame clones only, with some absent. The repertoire consists of 100,000 or so clones, with around nine tenths occurring once and the leading ten covering 3%. This clone was detected a few times. CDR1 is SNHLY and CDR2 is FYNNEI in the germline V gene. This CDR3 contains 12 residues. The V end was cut by 7 bases, the J end by 8 bases, with 14 bases between. The clonotype comes from a man between 45 and 60 years old with active or convalescent COVID-19. Sequencing input: peripheral blood. The chain joins TRBV2 to TRBJ1-2; D might be TRBD1 (6 bases). In DNA, the CDR3 is TGTGCCAGCACGTCACAGGGCCACGGCTACACCTTC. It specifies CASTSQGHGYTF. Combining the CDR3 with reference TRBV2 and TRBJ1-2 gives the whole variable domain EPEVTQTPSHQVTQMGQEVILRCVPISNHLYFYWYRQILGQKVEFLVSFYNNEISEKSEIFDDQFSVERPDGSNFTLKIRSTKLEDSAMYFCASTSQGHGYTFGSGTRLTVV.